The 21 T cell receptor beta chains listed next were all sequenced from one sample in a study of T cell repertoires in cytomegalovirus infection. These receptors have no known antigen. Using its own MiXCR run on the reads, TCRdb lists one record per CDR3 protein. This sample has 250,000 to 300,000 distinct CDR3 sequences, with 20% to 25% found just once. This specimen consisted of cultured PBMCs, obtained from culture after CMV antigen stimulation. Source of these receptors: a human donor in good health (CMV status not recorded). Some clones in this sample may be carry-over from other donors' samples.

This clonotype was seen a few times. V usage is TRBV9 and J usage is TRBJ2-1, with 11 bases matching TRBD2. V trimming: 0 bases; J trimming: 6 bases; junction bases outside the gene matches: 5. The CDR3 length is 16 residues. From germline, CDR1 is SGDLS and CDR2 YYNGEE. CDR3 region: CASSVDVGLAVNEQFF. CDR3 bases: TGTGCCAGCAGCGTAGATGTGGGACTAGCGGTCAATGAGCAGTTCTTC.

This clonotype showed up many times. The J gene is TRBJ2-1, the V gene TRBV20-1, with D unclear. Trimming left V 5 bases short and J 7 bases short, with 6 bases between. CDR1 DFQATT and CDR2 SNEGSKA come from the germline V gene (reference sequence). This CDR3 has 10 amino acids. CDR3 region: CSARRNEQFF. CDR3 DNA sequence: TGCAGTGCTCGGCGTAATGAGCAGTTCTTC.

CDR3 sequence reads: CASSLSGEDQPQHF. CDR3 nucleotides: TGTGCCAGCAGTCTCTCTGGGGAGGATCAGCCCCAGCATTTT. This chain links TRBV28 with TRBJ1-5; D uncertain. Germline values: CDR1 MDHEN, CDR2 SYDVKM. The length of the CDR3 is 14 residues. V lost 5 bases and J lost 5, with 13 bases in between.

CDR3 loop: CSVSGGVSQPQHF. The CDR3 DNA is TGCAGCGTTTCGGGGGGGGTAAGTCAGCCCCAGCATTTT. The V call is TRBV29-1, the J call TRBJ1-5, with a tentative D call TRBD1 (5 bases). CDR3 length: 13 residues. Germline-derived CDR1 and CDR2 are SQVTM and ANQGSEA. The V end lost 5 bases, the J end lost 6 bases, and 14 bases lay between the germline ends. Full variable domain (outside the CDR3, taken from reference TRBV29-1 and TRBJ1-5): SAVISQKPSRDICQRGTSLTIQCQVDSQVTMMFWYRQQPGQSLTLIATANQGSEATYESGFVIDKFPISRPNLTFSTLTVSNMSPEDSSIYLCSVSGGVSQPQHFGDGTRLSIL.

The chain has TRBV6-1 and TRBJ1-1; D unresolved. CDR3 length: 12 residues. Trimming stripped 1 base from V and 7 bases from J, with 7 bases between. Germline V gene sequence: CDR1 MNHNS, CDR2 SASEGT. The DNA for the CDR3 is TGTGCCAGCAGTGAAGTAAGTGGTGAAGCTTTCTTT. This encodes CASSEVSGEAFF.

V usage is TRBV7-2 and J usage is TRBJ1-3; D uncertain. The CDR3 sequence is 11 residues long. Trimming shortened V by 4 bases and J by 7 bases, and 5 bases separated the two germline ends. CDR1 is SGHTA, CDR2 FQGNSA, per germline. The CDR3 reads CASSSLNTIYF. The CDR3 nucleotides read TGTGCCAGCAGCTCCCTGAACACCATATATTTT.

This clonotype was found many times. It is unclear where the CDR3 begins or ends on the DNA, so no DNA is shown, and the CDR3 is as TCRdb lists it. This rearrangement joins TRBV28 to TRBJ1-2; TRBD1, the D gene given by the table, was not confirmed from the DNA. With termini counted, the CDR3 has 15 amino acids. The germline CDR1 and CDR2 sequences are MDHEN and SYDVKM. The CDR3 here is CASSFLAGGGYGYTF.

This clonotype appeared a few times. V is TRBV28 and J is TRBJ2-7, with 7 bases fitting TRBD2. The CDR3 is 15 amino acids. Germline V gene sequence: CDR1 MDHEN, CDR2 SYDVKM. V was clipped by 6 bases and J by 0 bases; unmatched bases: 8. The DNA of the CDR3 is TGTGCCAGCAGACCGACCGGGACTACCTCCTACGAGCAGTACGTC. Amino acid sequence: CASRPTGTTSYEQYV.

CDR3 DNA: TGTGCCAGCAGCGCAGCAGGAGGCTCTAAAGAGACCCAGTACTTC. Amino acid sequence: CASSAAGGSKETQYF. The chain recombines TRBV9 with TRBJ2-5, with D perhaps matching TRBD2 (5 bases). This CDR3 has 15 amino acids. CDR1 is SGDLS, CDR2 YYNGEE, per germline. Trimming removed 3 bases at V and 3 bases at J, with 15 bases between.

This sequence joins TRBV18 and TRBJ2-1; TRBD1 or TRBD2 may be the D gene (5 bases each). Trimming removed 3 bases at V and 3 bases at J, with 12 bases between. CDR3 length: 15 residues. Germline lookup yields CDR1 KGHSH and CDR2 LQKENI. CDR3 residues: CASSPARGVYNEQFF. The CDR3 DNA is TGTGCCAGCTCACCGGCTAGAGGGGTCTACAATGAGCAGTTCTTC.

The chain uses TRBV29-1 and TRBJ2-5; D gene uncertain. Trimming left V 8 bases short and J 5 bases short, with 18 bases between. Per the germline V gene, CDR1 is SQVTM and CDR2 is ANQGSEA. The CDR3 runs to 13 residues. This CDR3 reads CSSARSIRETQYF. The DNA for the CDR3 is TGCAGCAGCGCGAGGTCCATAAGGGAGACCCAGTACTTC.

This clonotype was detected a few times. The rearrangement links TRBV10-3 to TRBJ2-7, with a weak D call TRBD2 (6 bases). V lost 9 bases and J lost 0, with 15 bases in between. The germline V gene has CDR1 ENHRY and CDR2 SYGVKD. This CDR3 is built from 14 residues. This CDR3 reads CAIMGDFNSYEQYF. The CDR3 DNA is TGTGCCATAATGGGGGACTTCAACTCCTACGAGCAGTACTTC.

The V call is TRBV6-2 or TRBV6-3, the J call TRBJ2-1, with 10 bases fitting TRBD2. The CDR3 has 15 amino acids. Germline CDR1 MNHEY, CDR2 SVGEGT. Germline trimming cut 7 bases from V and 6 bases from J; bases unmatched to any gene: 9. The CDR3 nucleotides are TGTGCCAGCACAAATAGCGGGAGGTCTCGCAATGAGCAGTTCTTC. Protein: CASTNSGRSRNEQFF.

This clonotype was recorded a few times. The rearrangement uses TRBV7-9 and TRBJ2-5; D may be TRBD1 or TRBD2 (6 bases each). The germline V and J ends were trimmed by 0 bases and 4 bases, with 15 bases remaining between them. The CDR3 sequence is 16 residues long. CDR1 is SEHNR and CDR2 is FQNEAQ in the germline V gene (reference sequence). DNA for the CDR3: TGTGCCAGCAGCTTAGCAGCGGGCAGGGGTGGAGAGACCCAGTACTTC. Protein sequence: CASSLAAGRGGETQYF. Full variable domain (remainder filled in from reference TRBV7-9 and TRBJ2-5): DTGVSQNPRHKITKRGQNVTFRCDPISEHNRLYWYRQTLGQGPEFLTYFQNEAQLEKSRLLSDRFSAERPKGSFSTLEIQRTEQGDSAMYLCASSLAAGRGGETQYFGPGTRLLVL.

This clonotype turned up a few times. The V call is TRBV7-9, the J call TRBJ1-2; D gene uncertain. The ends were cut back, 0 bases at V and 1 base at J, with 12 bases in the middle. CDR3 size: 16 residues. In germline, CDR1 is SEHNR, CDR2 FQNEAQ (reference sequence). The CDR3 DNA is TGTGCCAGCAGCTTAGCCGAAACTTGGAGTAACTATGGCTACACCTTC. This translates into CASSLAETWSNYGYTF.

This clonotype appeared a few times. The chain employs TRBV12-3 or TRBV12-4 and TRBJ2-1; TRBD1 matches 8 bases. CDR3 length: 15 residues. The V gene end was trimmed by 4 bases and the J gene end by 2 bases; junction bases not matched to a gene: 4. CDR3 amino acids: CASSSQGAAYNEQFF. Written as DNA, the CDR3 is TGTGCCAGCAGTTCCCAGGGGGCAGCCTACAATGAGCAGTTCTTC.

This clonotype was picked up many times. The genes are TRBV7-2 and TRBJ2-1; D could derive from TRBD1 or TRBD2 (6 bases each). CDR1 is SGHTA, CDR2 FQGNSA, per germline. The CDR3 loop spans 16 amino acids. V was cut by 5 bases and J by 3 bases, with 17 bases left in between. CDR3 bases: TGTGCCAGCAGCCAAGAGGGCGGGACATTCTACAATGAGCAGTTCTTC. It yields the protein CASSQEGGTFYNEQFF.

In its sample, this clonotype was seen a few times. The chain has TRBV6-8 and TRBJ1-2; weak D call: TRBD1 (6 bases). The CDR3 contains 13 residues. Germline CDR1 reads MNHGY; CDR2 reads SAAAGT. V lost 6 bases and J lost 4, with 12 bases in between. CDR3 sequence: CASSYTRGYGYTF. The CDR3 coding sequence is TGTGCCAGCAGCTATACCAGGGGCTATGGCTACACCTTC.

The chain uses TRBV6-2 or TRBV6-3 and TRBJ1-5; the D is unclear. CDR1 is MNHEY and CDR2 is SVGEGT in the germline V gene. The ends were cut back, 2 bases at V and 5 bases at J, with 7 bases in the middle. The CDR3 has 13 amino acids. The CDR3 DNA follows: TGTGCCAGCAGTTACATCGCGTATCAGCCCCAGCATTTT. This codes for CASSYIAYQPQHF.

The chain recombines TRBV28 with TRBJ1-2; possibly TRBD1 for D (5 bases). The CDR3 sequence is 13 residues long. Germline lookup yields CDR1 MDHEN and CDR2 SYDVKM. With 6 bases removed from V and 6 bases from J, the gap between germline ends came to 14 bases. The CDR3 spells CASRSTDFHGYTF. The CDR3 bases are TGTGCCAGCAGATCGACAGATTTTCATGGCTACACCTTC.

The sample holds a few counts of this clonotype. The CDR3 DNA reads as TGTGCCATCAGCAGCATCGGGCAGGGTATATACGAGCAGTACTTC. Encoded protein: CAISSIGQGIYEQYF. The chain is built from TRBV10-3 and TRBJ2-7; D is perhaps TRBD1 (5 bases). CDR3 length: 15 amino acids. CDR1 ENHRY and CDR2 SYGVKD come from the germline V gene. V was pared by 6 bases and J by 4 bases, with 19 bases between.